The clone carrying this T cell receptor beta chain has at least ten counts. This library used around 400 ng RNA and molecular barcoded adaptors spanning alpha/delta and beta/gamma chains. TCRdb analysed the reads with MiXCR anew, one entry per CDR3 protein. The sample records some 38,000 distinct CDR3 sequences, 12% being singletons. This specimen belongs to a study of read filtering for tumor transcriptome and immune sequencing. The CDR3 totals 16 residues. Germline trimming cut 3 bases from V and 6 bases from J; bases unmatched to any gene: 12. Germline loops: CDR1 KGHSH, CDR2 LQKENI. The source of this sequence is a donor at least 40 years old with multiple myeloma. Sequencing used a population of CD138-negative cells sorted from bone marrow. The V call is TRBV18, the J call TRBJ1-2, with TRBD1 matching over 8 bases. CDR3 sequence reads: CASSPGQVPGADGYTF. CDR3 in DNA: TGTGCCAGCTCACCGGGACAGGTCCCCGGAGCTGATGGCTACACCTTC.